Below are 12 T cell receptor beta chains sequenced from a single sample in a study of blood T cell repertoires in COVID-19. Sequencing used immunoSEQ multiplex PCR; TCRdb keeps in-frame clones, though not all of them. The table lists about 49,000 clones, approximately 81% of them singletons. The sequencing sample was made of peripheral blood. The receptors shown here come from a woman aged 80 or over with COVID-19, enrolled during active disease.

This chain uses TRBV11-2 with TRBJ2-7, with no clear D. This CDR3 is 14 amino acids long. Germline loops: CDR1 SGHAT, CDR2 FQNNGV. V dropped 1 base and J dropped 6 bases, with 13 bases sitting between them. Here the CDR3 DNA reads TGTGCCAGCAGCTTAGGAGCATCTTCGGGCGAGCAGTACTTC. Translating gives CASSLGASSGEQYF.

The V and J genes are TRBV3-1 (or the pseudogene TRBV3-2) and TRBJ2-7, with D perhaps TRBD2 (6 bases). CDR1 is LGHDT and CDR2 is YNNKEL in the germline V gene (reference sequence). V lost 5 bases and J lost 4, with 18 bases in between. This CDR3 is 15 amino acids long. The CDR3 loop is CASSSRGGSSYEQYF. The CDR3 nucleotides read TGTGCCAGCAGCTCAAGAGGAGGGTCATCGTACGAGCAGTACTTC.

The V gene is TRBV19, the J gene TRBJ1-6; maybe TRBD1 (6 bases). Per the germline V gene, CDR1 is LNHDA and CDR2 is SQIVND (reference sequence). The CDR3 has 16 residues. Between the trimmed V and J ends, which lost 5 bases and 10 bases, there was a span of 21 bases. CDR3 protein: CASSADGQTGWSPLHF. The CDR3 DNA reads as TGTGCCAGTAGTGCCGACGGACAGACGGGCTGGTCACCCCTCCACTTT.

CDR3 nucleotide sequence: TGTGCCAGTAGTATTAGGCCAGTTAGCGGGAGCACAGATACGCAGTATTTT. It encodes CASSIRPVSGSTDTQYF. The chain employs TRBV19 and TRBJ2-3, with 7 positions matching TRBD2. With 3 bases clipped from V and 0 bases from J, the junction kept 9 bases outside the gene matches. Germline CDR1 LNHDA, CDR2 SQIVND (reference sequence). The CDR3 consists of 17 residues.

The chain recombines TRBV24-1 with TRBJ2-5, with 9 bases fitting TRBD1. The CDR3 contains 17 residues. Germline trimming cut 0 bases from V and 2 bases from J; bases unmatched to any gene: 6. Germline assignment: CDR1 KGHDR and CDR2 SFDVKD. CDR3 sequence: CATSDLPRTGAQETQYF. The CDR3 region has the DNA TGTGCCACCAGTGATTTGCCGAGGACAGGGGCGCAAGAGACCCAGTACTTC.

Note on this clone: One end of the junction does not line up with germline, which may come from a read error. The chain employs TRBV19 and TRBJ1-2, with D possibly TRBD1 on 6 matching bases. Germline V CDR1 and CDR2: LNHDA, SQIVND (reference sequence). CDR3 size: 13 residues. The CDR3 region is CASSYRDNSGYTF. CDR3 coding DNA: TGTGCCAGTAGTTACAGGGATAACTCTGGCTACACCTTC. The whole variable domain, filled in from reference TRBV19 and TRBJ1-2, reads DGGITQSPKYLFRKEGQNVTLSCEQNLNHDAMYWYRQDPGQGLRLIYYSQIVNDFQKGDIAEGYSVSREKKESFPLTVTSAQKNPTAFYLCASSYRDNSGYTFGSGTRLTVV.

J is TRBJ2-1 and V is TRBV12-3 or TRBV12-4; D possibly corresponds to TRBD2 (6 bases). The CDR3 loop spans 12 amino acids. V was pared by 7 bases and J by 12 bases, with 16 bases between. CDR3 sequence reads: CASTWDSPVQFF. The DNA for the CDR3 is TGTGCCAGCACTTGGGACTCCCCGGTGCAGTTCTTC.

J is TRBJ2-6 and V is TRBV19; D possibly corresponds to TRBD2 (7 bases). The CDR3 spans 17 residues. Germline CDR1 LNHDA, CDR2 SQIVND (reference sequence). V gave up 5 bases and J gave up 0 bases, with 14 bases separating them. The CDR3 DNA sequence: TGTGCCAGTAGTTTTTCTAGGGGGGGCTCTGGGGCCAACGTCCTGACTTTC. It is translated as CASSFSRGGSGANVLTF.

The rearrangement joins TRBV28 to TRBJ2-1; 13 bases fit TRBD2. Per the germline V gene, CDR1 is MDHEN and CDR2 is SYDVKM. With V trimmed by 6 bases and J by 8 bases, 7 bases remained unmatched. The CDR3 spans 15 residues. The CDR3 region has the DNA TGTGCCAGCAGCCCCGGACTAGCGGGAGCAGATGAGCAGTTCTTC. Amino acid sequence: CASSPGLAGADEQFF.

V usage is TRBV3-1 (or the pseudogene TRBV3-2) and J usage is TRBJ1-1, with a weak D call TRBD1 (5 bases). This CDR3 is built from 14 residues. Germline lookup yields CDR1 LGHDT and CDR2 YNNKEL (reference sequence). V was trimmed by 4 bases and J by 2 bases, leaving 11 bases between them. In nucleotides, the CDR3 is TGTGCCAGCAGCCCGACAGTACCAAACACTGAAGCTTTCTTT. It encodes CASSPTVPNTEAFF.

CDR3 region: CASSYSGHLNTEAFF. CDR3 DNA sequence: TGTGCCAGCAGTTACTCCGGACACCTAAACACTGAAGCTTTCTTT. The genes are TRBV6-2 or TRBV6-3 and TRBJ1-1, with D tentatively TRBD1 (5 bases). Per germline, CDR1 MNHEY and CDR2 SVGEGT. V gave up 0 bases and J gave up 2 bases, with 10 bases separating them. The CDR3 runs to 15 residues.

The chain has TRBV29-1 and TRBJ1-1, with 7 bases matching TRBD1. The CDR3 has 11 amino acids. Germline V gene data show CDR1 as SQVTM and CDR2 as ANQGSEA. CDR3 sequence (DNA): TGCACGACAGGGTCGGTCACTGAAGCTTTCTTT. As protein: CTTGSVTEAFF.